Shown below are 10 T cell receptor beta chains from a single sample sequenced in a study of cytomegalovirus exposure and HLA in healthy donors. Primers included in the PCR were 60 Vbeta and 13 Jbeta primers. TCRdb's copy holds only in-frame clones and misses some; the assay was immunoSEQ multiplex PCR. The sample shows approximately 88,000 clones, 76% of them seen only once. The material sequenced was PBMCs. These receptors originate from a male donor in good health and CMV-seronegative.

The chain is built from TRBV28 and TRBJ2-7, with 10 bases aligning to TRBD1. The CDR3 spans 14 residues. From germline, CDR1 is MDHEN and CDR2 SYDVKM. J lost 4 bases, V lost 10 bases, and 10 bases had no gene match. DNA for the CDR3: TGTGCCACCAAGCGGACAGGGGGTATGTACGAGCAGTACTTC. Protein: CATKRTGGMYEQYF. The full variable domain, with the rest looked up from reference TRBV28 and TRBJ2-7, is DVKVTQSSRYLVKRTGEKVFLECVQDMDHENMFWYRQDPGLGLRLIYFSYDVKMKEKGDIPEGYSVSREKKERFSLILESASTNQTSMYLCATKRTGGMYEQYFGPGTRLTVT.

This rearrangement joins TRBV5-4 to TRBJ1-4, with no clear D. Looked up from germline, CDR1 is SGHNT and CDR2 is YYREEE (reference sequence). V was trimmed by 2 bases and J by 8 bases, leaving 16 bases between them. The length of the CDR3 is 15 residues. CDR3 loop: CASSFNRRPGEKLFF. The CDR3 DNA reads TGTGCCAGCAGCTTCAATCGTCGGCCGGGAGAAAAACTGTTTTTT.

V gene TRBV6-1 combines with J gene TRBJ1-3; possibly TRBD1 for D (6 bases). The CDR3 is 15 residues long. With 2 bases removed from V and 0 bases from J, the gap between germline ends came to 8 bases. Germline CDR1 reads MNHNS; CDR2 reads SASEGT. This CDR3 is CASSEQGSSGNTIYF. CDR3 DNA sequence: TGTGCCAGCAGTGAACAGGGGAGCTCTGGAAACACCATATATTTT.

V is TRBV5-5 and J is TRBJ2-5; maybe TRBD1 (5 bases). CDR1 and CDR2 from the germline V gene are SGHKS and YYEKEE (reference sequence). The CDR3 consists of 13 residues. The V gene lost 4 bases and the J gene lost 4 bases, with 11 bases spanning the gap. Written as DNA, the CDR3 is TGTGCCAGCAGCCCAGGGTTTAGAGAGACCCAGTACTTC. Translation: CASSPGFRETQYF.

The rearrangement uses TRBV19 and TRBJ1-1; D remains unclear. CDR3 length: 17 amino acids. The germline V gene has CDR1 LNHDA and CDR2 SQIVND (reference sequence). The germline V and J ends were trimmed by 4 bases and 5 bases, with 23 bases remaining between them. The CDR3 DNA sequence: TGTGCCAGTAGTACTCTAGGGAGGAAGGAAGGGTGGACTGAAGCTTTCTTT. Its protein is CASSTLGRKEGWTEAFF. Full variable domain (outside the CDR3, taken from reference TRBV19 and TRBJ1-1): DGGITQSPKYLFRKEGQNVTLSCEQNLNHDAMYWYRQDPGQGLRLIYYSQIVNDFQKGDIAEGYSVSREKKESFPLTVTSAQKNPTAFYLCASSTLGRKEGWTEAFFGQGTRLTVV.

This clone was seen only a few times. This chain joins TRBV6-1 and TRBJ1-1; D not certain. Per the germline V gene, CDR1 is MNHNS and CDR2 is SASEGT. The CDR3 is 13 amino acids. The germline V and J ends were trimmed by 3 bases and 1 base, with 6 bases remaining between them. The CDR3 sequence is CASSEQENTEAFF. Here the CDR3 DNA reads TGTGCCAGCAGTGAGCAGGAGAACACTGAAGCTTTCTTT.

CDR3 DNA: TGCGCCAGCAGCTTATCGACAGGGGGTCCCGGGGAGCTGTTTTTT. Protein sequence: CASSLSTGGPGELFF. The chain is built from TRBV5-1 and TRBJ2-2, with 9 bases fitting TRBD1. Per the germline V gene, CDR1 is SGHRS and CDR2 is YFSETQ. The CDR3 runs 15 residues. The V segment lost 2 bases and the J segment 6 bases; nucleotides outside the gene matches: 5.

This chain joins TRBV5-1 and TRBJ1-1; 10 positions match TRBD1. The CDR3 is 15 amino acids. In germline, CDR1 is SGHRS, CDR2 YFSETQ. V lost 4 bases to trimming and J lost 4 bases; unmatched junction nucleotides: 7. CDR3 region: CASSPTGQGGTEAFF. The CDR3 DNA reads TGCGCCAGCAGCCCCACCGGACAGGGGGGCACTGAAGCTTTCTTT.

A word on this clone: Other nucleotide sequences from this sample produce the same CDR3. The rearrangement uses TRBV9 and TRBJ1-2; D is unresolved. The CDR3 consists of 13 residues. Germline V gene lookup returns CDR1 SGDLS and CDR2 YYNGEE. V was shortened by 0 bases and J by 2 bases, with 5 bases between the two germline ends. CDR3 sequence reads: CASSVDRNYGYTF. DNA for the CDR3: TGTGCCAGCAGCGTAGACCGGAACTATGGCTACACCTTC.

This chain joins TRBV11-2 and TRBJ1-1; TRBD1 aligns across 9 bases. The germline gives CDR1 SGHAT, CDR2 FQNNGV. With 4 bases clipped from V and 8 bases from J, the junction kept 14 bases outside the gene matches. There are 16 residues in the CDR3. This chain's CDR3 is CASSSTPRDRAPEAFF. CDR3 in DNA: TGTGCCAGCAGCTCGACACCCCGGGACAGGGCGCCAGAAGCTTTCTTT.